This TCR beta chain was profiled in a study of spatial heterogeneity in lung cancer. Per germline, CDR1 MDHEN and CDR2 SYDVKM. CDR3 length equals 16 residues. J gave up 6 bases and V 6 bases, and 14 bases lay outside the gene matches. As to time point: sample taken at primary tumor resection. This clonotype was counted many times. What it binds is not known. Being off target in a library aimed at alpha chains, this beta chain has a size of little meaning. Findings and limits, study-wide: In tumors, expanded intratumoral alpha and beta TCR counts tracked mutation counts.

TCRdb analysed the 5' RACE reads with MiXCR anew, one entry per CDR3 protein. The repertoire holds 15,000 to 20,000 distinct CDR3 sequences, with under 8% as singletons. The chain couples TRBV28 to TRBJ2-3; 8 positions agree with TRBD2. Material: lung tumor tissue, obtained at surgery. This clonotype was obtained from a male donor with early-stage non-small cell lung cancer. CDR3 nucleotides: TGTGCCAGCAGCCCCCTGGGGGCGGGAGGCCGGGATACGCAGTATTTT. This gives the protein CASSPLGAGGRDTQYF.